The 29 T cell receptor beta chains given below trace back to one sample, sequenced in a study of cytomegalovirus exposure and HLA in healthy donors. The PCR employed 60 Vbeta primers together with 13 Jbeta primers. Data came from immunoSEQ multiplex PCR; TCRdb stores just in-frame clones and leaves some out. Of about 200,000 clones listed, around 86% are singletons. Sequenced input: PBMCs. The origin of the receptors is a woman aged 18-29 years in good health and CMV-seronegative.

DNA of the CDR3: TGCGCCAGCAGCTTGATATCCGGGGAGCTGTTTTTT. This encodes CASSLISGELFF. The J gene is TRBJ2-2, the V gene TRBV5-1; D ambiguous. Trimming removed 1 base from V and 6 bases from J, with 4 bases in between. The germline V gene has CDR1 SGHRS and CDR2 YFSETQ. The CDR3 length is 12 residues.

V usage is TRBV6-5 and J usage is TRBJ1-3, with TRBD1 matching 7 bases. This CDR3 has 14 amino acids. Germline CDR1 and CDR2: MNHEY and SVGAGI. Trimming at V came to 6 bases and at J to 3 bases, leaving 5 bases not matched to a gene. The CDR3 bases are TGTGCCAGCAGCGAACAGGGGAGTGGAAACACCATATATTTT. It yields the protein CASSEQGSGNTIYF.

The CDR3 region is CAWSFTGVHEQFF. Here the CDR3 DNA reads TGTGCCTGGAGTTTCACAGGGGTGCATGAGCAGTTCTTC. The rearrangement joins TRBV30 to TRBJ2-1, with 7 bases that match TRBD1. J lost 8 bases, V lost 2 bases, and 6 bases had no gene match. CDR3 length equals 13 residues. Germline CDR1 and CDR2: GTSNPN and SVGIG (reference sequence).

The chain uses TRBV5-1 and TRBJ2-2; weak D call: TRBD1 (6 bases). The CDR3 consists of 15 residues. Per germline, CDR1 SGHRS and CDR2 YFSETQ. Trimming stripped 4 bases from V and 6 bases from J, with 16 bases between. The CDR3 is CASSNNRVSAGELFF. The DNA for the CDR3 is TGCGCCAGCAGCAATAACAGGGTATCGGCCGGGGAGCTGTTTTTT.

The rearrangement uses TRBV6-6 and TRBJ2-5, with 8 positions matching TRBD2. The J call is uncertain, as TRBJ2-7 better fits the DNA end. The CDR3 has 15 amino acids. Germline lookup yields CDR1 MNHNY and CDR2 SVGAGI (reference sequence). In nucleotides, the CDR3 is TGTGCCAGCAGTTACCCCCGGGGAGCGGGAGACGAGCAGTACTTC. This translates into CASSYPRGAGDEQYF.

The V call is TRBV7-3, the J call TRBJ2-5; 8 bases agree with TRBD2. With 5 bases clipped from V and 8 bases from J, the junction kept 16 bases outside the gene matches. The CDR3 totals 16 residues. Germline values: CDR1 SGHTA, CDR2 FQGTGA. The CDR3 region is CASSEGQPSGGQTQYF. The CDR3 DNA sequence: TGTGCCAGCAGCGAGGGCCAACCATCGGGGGGGCAAACCCAGTACTTC.

The chain links TRBV30 to TRBJ1-1; 7 bases line up with TRBD1. This CDR3 has 15 residues. Germline V gives CDR1 GTSNPN, CDR2 SVGIG (reference sequence). V lost 2 bases, J lost 5 bases, and 11 bases stayed unmatched. The CDR3 region is CAWSTQTGIGTEAFF. The CDR3 DNA sequence: TGTGCCTGGAGTACCCAGACAGGGATCGGAACTGAAGCTTTCTTT.

The chain joins TRBV30 to TRBJ2-5, with 8 nucleotides matching TRBD1. V was clipped by 1 base and J by 5 bases; unmatched bases: 9. Germline V gene lookup returns CDR1 GTSNPN and CDR2 SVGIG (reference sequence). The CDR3 has 15 residues. The CDR3 here is CAWSATGVFGETQYF. The CDR3 nucleotides are TGTGCCTGGAGTGCGACAGGGGTCTTTGGGGAGACCCAGTACTTC.

The V and J genes are TRBV4-2 and TRBJ2-1; 10 bases are shared with TRBD1. The germline gives CDR1 LGHNA, CDR2 YNFKEQ. V gave up 4 bases and J gave up 10 bases; unmatched junction bases: 13. The length of the CDR3 is 16 residues. The CDR3 region is CASSPYGTGDVNEQFF. CDR3 sequence (DNA): TGTGCCAGCAGCCCTTACGGGACAGGGGATGTCAACGAGCAGTTCTTC.

The genes are TRBV11-2 and TRBJ2-5; 7 bases agree with TRBD1. Germline lookup yields CDR1 SGHAT and CDR2 FQNNGV. Trimming took 5 bases from V and 5 from J; bases not matched to a gene: 14. The CDR3 consists of 16 residues. The CDR3 bases are TGTGCCAGCAGCCTACCAAAGACAGGGCTGGAGGAGACCCAGTACTTC. Translated: CASSLPKTGLEETQYF.

The chain couples TRBV10-3 to TRBJ2-7; 12 bases align to TRBD2. The germline gives CDR1 ENHRY, CDR2 SYGVKD. The CDR3 is 20 amino acids. Losses at the gene ends were 3 bases for V and 6 bases for J; bases not matched to a gene: 21. CDR3 bases: TGTGCCATCAGTGACAGTCAGGTGACTAGCGGGAGTTCGTTGTTGGGCGAGCAGTACTTC. This encodes CAISDSQVTSGSSLLGEQYF.

This clone was recorded once. The V gene is TRBV6-4, the J gene TRBJ1-5; D may be TRBD1 (6 bases). The CDR3 runs to 14 residues. Per germline, CDR1 MRHNA and CDR2 SNTAGT. Deletions cut 5 bases from V and 1 base from J, with 9 bases between. CDR3 sequence: CASSPDSSNQPQHF. The CDR3 region has the DNA TGTGCCAGCAGTCCGGACAGCAGCAATCAGCCCCAGCATTTT.

The gene calls are TRBV4-1 and TRBJ2-5; D call uncertain. Germline V gene sequence: CDR1 MGHRA, CDR2 YSYEKL. The CDR3 contains 14 residues. V gave up 8 bases and J gave up 2 bases, with 15 bases separating them. The CDR3 here is CASALGEDQETQYF. The CDR3 DNA reads TGCGCCAGCGCCCTTGGAGAGGATCAAGAGACCCAGTACTTC.

This chain links TRBV2 with TRBJ1-6; 9 bases align to TRBD1. There are 13 residues in the CDR3. V lost 11 bases, J lost 8 bases, and 7 bases stayed unmatched. Germline CDR1 is SNHLY and CDR2 is FYNNEI. The CDR3 nucleotides are TGTGCCCGCCGGGACAGGGACGATTCACCCCTCCACTTT. Encoded protein: CARRDRDDSPLHF.

V gene TRBV4-1 combines with J gene TRBJ1-5, with TRBD1 matching over 9 bases. Trimming at V came to 1 base and at J to 0 bases, leaving 7 bases not matched to a gene. Germline CDR1 is MGHRA and CDR2 is YSYEKL. CDR3 length: 18 residues. The CDR3 reads CASSQGGGQGYSNQPQHF. The CDR3 DNA is TGCGCCAGCAGCCAAGGAGGCGGACAGGGGTATAGCAATCAGCCCCAGCATTTT.

The rearrangement joins TRBV27 to TRBJ2-3, with 14 bases identical to TRBD2. CDR1 and CDR2 (germline): MNHEY, SMNVEV (reference sequence). The CDR3 length is 17 residues. V was clipped by 6 bases and J by 2 bases; unmatched bases: 7. Here the CDR3 DNA reads TGTGCCAGCAGGAAACTGGGACTAGCGGGGGTCACAGATACGCAGTATTTT. It yields the protein CASRKLGLAGVTDTQYF.

This clone has only a few counts. The chain has TRBV30 and TRBJ1-6; no reliable D call. Germline CDR1 is GTSNPN and CDR2 is SVGIG (reference sequence). The CDR3 length is 14 residues. Trimming stripped 0 bases from V and 8 bases from J, with 11 bases between. CDR3 in DNA: TGTGCCTGGAGTGTAAGGGCCGGGGATTCACCCCTCCACTTT. It translates to CAWSVRAGDSPLHF.

Note on this clone: Other DNA variants within this sample encode the same CDR3. The V and J genes are TRBV5-4 and TRBJ1-1; D is possibly TRBD1 (5 bases). Trimming pared 4 bases from V and 1 base from J, leaving 8 bases between. CDR1 and CDR2 (germline): SGHNT, YYREEE (reference sequence). The CDR3 length is 13 residues. As DNA, the CDR3 is TGTGCCAGCAGCCTAGACAGGAACACTGAAGCTTTCTTT. Translation gives CASSLDRNTEAFF.

The CDR3 spells CASSLGRVAGANVLTF. CDR3 in DNA: TGTGCCAGCAGCTTAGGCAGGGTTGCTGGGGCCAACGTCCTGACTTTC. This sequence joins TRBV11-2 and TRBJ2-6, with D possibly TRBD1 on 5 matching bases. The germline V gene encodes CDR1 SGHAT and CDR2 FQNNGV. This CDR3 comprises 16 residues. Trimming cost V 1 base and J 2 bases, with 9 bases left between them.

Regarding this clone: The same CDR3 can be traced to other DNA sequences in this sample. The rearrangement joins TRBV18 to TRBJ2-7, with D unresolved. Germline V gives CDR1 KGHSH, CDR2 LQKENI. This CDR3 region has 12 residues. Trimming cost V 3 bases and J 0 bases, with 3 bases left between them. The DNA of the CDR3 is TGTGCCAGCTCACCTAACTCCTACGAGCAGTACTTC. This codes for CASSPNSYEQYF.

This sequence joins TRBV28 and TRBJ1-2; TRBD1 agrees at 7 bases. Germline assignment: CDR1 MDHEN and CDR2 SYDVKM. After removal of 3 bases from V and 4 bases from J, the junction contained 5 bases not matched to a gene. The CDR3 is 14 residues long. The CDR3 here is CASSFQAGGYGYTF. CDR3 coding DNA: TGTGCCAGCAGTTTTCAGGCAGGGGGCTATGGCTACACCTTC.

The chain combines TRBV7-6 with TRBJ2-3, with TRBD2 matching 8 bases. V dropped 5 bases and J dropped 4; count of bases not matched to a gene: 8. CDR3 length equals 15 residues. Germline V CDR1 and CDR2: SGHVS, FNYEAQ. The CDR3 sequence: CASSPLAGRADTQYF. The CDR3 DNA is TGTGCCAGCAGCCCCTTAGCGGGACGGGCAGATACGCAGTATTTT.

This chain's CDR3 is CASSLGVGGADYGYTF. CDR3 nucleotides: TGTGCCAGCAGCTTAGGAGTAGGGGGGGCAGACTATGGCTACACCTTC. The chain combines TRBV7-2 with TRBJ1-2, with D perhaps matching TRBD1 (6 bases). Trimming left V 1 base short and J 3 bases short, with 15 bases between. The CDR3 runs 16 residues. The germline V gene encodes CDR1 SGHTA and CDR2 FQGNSA.

This clone has only one observation. J is TRBJ2-3 and V is TRBV9; TRBD2 is a possible D gene (6 bases). Trimming cost V 4 bases and J 2 bases, with 17 bases left between them. Germline assignment: CDR1 SGDLS and CDR2 YYNGEE. The CDR3 is 16 residues long. The CDR3 is CASSPSSSVLTDTQYF. CDR3 sequence (DNA): TGTGCCAGCAGCCCATCCTCTAGCGTGCTCACAGATACGCAGTATTTT.

This chain links TRBV11-2 with TRBJ2-1; D is perhaps TRBD1 (6 bases). Trimming took 1 base from V and 10 from J, leaving 20 bases between them. The germline gives CDR1 SGHAT, CDR2 FQNNGV. The CDR3 totals 16 residues. DNA of the CDR3: TGTGCCAGCAGCTTAGGGGGGTTCAGGGGCCCCGGGGAGCAGTTCTTC. Protein sequence: CASSLGGFRGPGEQFF. Drawing the rest from reference TRBV11-2 and TRBJ2-1, the complete variable domain is EAGVAQSPRYKIIEKRQSVAFWCNPISGHATLYWYQQILGQGPKLLIQFQNNGVVDDSQLPKDRFSAERLKGVDSTLKIQPAKLEDSAVYLCASSLGGFRGPGEQFFGPGTRLTVL.

This clone has only a few counts. The V call is TRBV29-1, the J call TRBJ1-2; D not resolved. Looked up from germline, CDR1 is SQVTM and CDR2 is ANQGSEA. The CDR3 has 13 amino acids. V was trimmed by 3 bases and J by 8 bases, leaving 16 bases between them. The CDR3 DNA follows: TGCAGCGTTGAGGTGGTTCGGGGTGGGGGCTACACCTTC. Its translation: CSVEVVRGGGYTF.

This clone has only one observation. The chain couples TRBV28 to TRBJ1-4; 9 bases line up with TRBD1. With 5 bases clipped from V and 10 bases from J, the junction kept 11 bases outside the gene matches. This CDR3 is 15 amino acids long. CDR1 is MDHEN, CDR2 SYDVKM, per germline. CDR3 amino acids: CASSQLQGAMGKLFF. CDR3 bases: TGTGCCAGCAGTCAGCTACAGGGGGCGATGGGAAAACTGTTTTTT.

J is TRBJ2-4 and V is TRBV5-8; TRBD2 might be the D (6 bases). Trimming shortened V by 3 bases and J by 0 bases, and 10 bases separated the two germline ends. Germline loops: CDR1 SGHTS, CDR2 YDEGEE. The CDR3 is made up of 15 amino acids. CDR3 DNA sequence: TGTGCCAGCAGCTACGGGGGAATAGCCAAAAACATTCAGTACTTC. This codes for CASSYGGIAKNIQYF.

The rearrangement uses TRBV5-1 and TRBJ2-3; 8 positions match TRBD1. Germline CDR1 SGHRS, CDR2 YFSETQ. This CDR3 is 12 amino acids long. Trimming cost V 3 bases and J 6 bases; bases outside gene matches: 0. CDR3: CASSWDRDTQYF. The DNA for the CDR3 is TGCGCCAGCAGCTGGGACAGGGATACGCAGTATTTT.